This T cell receptor beta chain was obtained from a study of T cell changes during pregnancy in multiple sclerosis. TCRdb's table, derived via immunoSEQ multiplex PCR, lists solely in-frame clones and lacks some. Of approximately 41,000 clones listed, 75% to 90% are singletons. Germline CDR1 is SNHLY and CDR2 is FYNNEI. CDR3 length equals 13 residues. V was trimmed by 2 bases and J by 9 bases, leaving 11 bases between them. Sequences were derived from CD4+ T cells from peripheral blood mononuclear cells, sampled in the first trimester of pregnancy. This chain uses TRBV2 with TRBJ2-1; D perhaps matches TRBD2 (5 bases). This sequence was found in a female donor with multiple sclerosis, enrolled in a pregnancy study. This chain's CDR3 is CASSETDSVEQFF. DNA for the CDR3: TGTGCCAGCAGTGAAACTGATAGCGTTGAGCAGTTCTTC.